Sequencing of this TCR beta chain was carried out in a study of blood T cell repertoires in COVID-19. The V segment lost 4 bases and the J segment 2 bases; nucleotides outside the gene matches: 7. CDR1 is KGHDR, CDR2 SFDVKD, per germline. This CDR3 has 15 residues. This clone has more than one count but fewer than ten. In the authors' methods: Quantification of nucleated cells was approximated via reference gene primer amplification. TCRdb's table, derived via immunoSEQ multiplex PCR, lists solely in-frame clones and lacks some. V, J and clone size are taken as reported in that table, and D and trimming were inferred from the DNA itself. The table has around 100,000 clones, approximately 81% seen once.

This rearrangement joins TRBV24-1 to TRBJ2-7; TRBD1 aligns across 7 bases. The sequencing input was peripheral blood. The source is a woman in her seventies with active or convalescent COVID-19. The chain's CDR3 is CATSDERQGTYEQYF. DNA for the CDR3: TGTGCCACCAGTGACGAGCGACAGGGTACCTACGAGCAGTACTTC.